Presented here are 32 T cell receptor beta chains from one specimen sequenced in a study of blood T cell repertoires in COVID-19. Profiled with immunoSEQ multiplex PCR; TCRdb holds only in-frame clones, not every one. This sample carries some 330,000 clones, more than 85% of them seen once, and the ten largest clones take around a sixth. The sequenced sample consisted of PBMCs or T cells enriched from blood (not recorded which). The receptors come from a woman aged 30 to 39 who had recovered from COVID-19.

The chain uses TRBV5-1 and TRBJ2-1, with D tentatively TRBD1 (5 bases). In germline, CDR1 is SGHRS, CDR2 YFSETQ. This CDR3 region has 14 residues. Trimming pared 0 bases from V and 7 bases from J, leaving 11 bases between. The CDR3 region has the DNA TGCGCCAGCAGCTTGGTCAGGACACCAAATGAGCAGTTCTTC. Translation gives CASSLVRTPNEQFF.

V and J are TRBV5-1 and TRBJ2-1; 8 bases line up with TRBD2. Germline CDR1 reads SGHRS; CDR2 reads YFSETQ. The J segment lost 8 bases and the V segment lost 4 bases, leaving 8 bases of the junction unmatched. CDR3 length: 14 amino acids. This CDR3 reads CASSAGGGQHEQFF. CDR3 sequence (DNA): TGCGCCAGCAGCGCGGGCGGGGGGCAGCATGAGCAGTTCTTC.

The chain has TRBV4-2 and TRBJ1-4; no clear D. Germline assignment: CDR1 LGHNA and CDR2 YNFKEQ. Trimming took 0 bases from V and 8 from J, leaving 19 bases between them. The CDR3 totals 17 residues. CDR3 residues: CASSQDQARLFLEKLFF. The CDR3 DNA reads TGTGCCAGCAGCCAAGACCAAGCCCGCCTCTTCTTGGAAAAACTGTTTTTT.

The chain couples TRBV7-2 to TRBJ2-7, with D maybe TRBD2 (6 bases). This CDR3 is built from 16 residues. Germline V gene data show CDR1 as SGHTA and CDR2 as FQGNSA. Trimming stripped 2 bases from V and 2 bases from J, with 16 bases between. The CDR3 spells CASSLNSPGLAYEQYF. The CDR3 DNA reads TGTGCCAGCAGCTTAAACTCCCCGGGACTCGCCTACGAGCAGTACTTC.

This chain joins TRBV7-3 and TRBJ2-3; no definite D call. CDR3 length equals 15 residues. CDR1 SGHTA and CDR2 FQGTGA come from the germline V gene. V was trimmed by 5 bases and J by 2 bases, leaving 14 bases between them. The CDR3 sequence is CASSPATEYTDTQYF. The CDR3 DNA reads as TGTGCCAGCAGCCCCGCCACGGAGTACACAGATACGCAGTATTTT.

The V gene is TRBV5-4, the J gene TRBJ1-1, with D unresolved. CDR3 length equals 16 residues. The germline CDR1 and CDR2 sequences are SGHNT and YYREEE (reference sequence). Trimming took 0 bases from V and 1 from J, leaving 13 bases between them. CDR3 residues: CASSLDHPDKNTEAFF. The CDR3 DNA sequence: TGTGCCAGCAGCTTGGATCATCCAGATAAGAACACTGAAGCTTTCTTT.

The chain combines TRBV10-2 with TRBJ2-5, with D unclear. V lost 8 bases to trimming and J lost 5 bases, with 21 bases between them. The CDR3 is made up of 15 amino acids. Germline CDR1 and CDR2: WSHSY and SAAADI. CDR3 protein: CASRGSAGQWETQYF. The DNA for the CDR3 is TGCGCCAGCCGTGGGTCGGCAGGCCAATGGGAGACCCAGTACTTC.

This clone came up a few times. The chain recombines TRBV7-9 with TRBJ2-1, with 8 positions matching TRBD2. Germline V gene sequence: CDR1 SEHNR, CDR2 FQNEAQ (reference sequence). J gave up 2 bases and V 4 bases, and 7 bases lay outside the gene matches. This CDR3 is built from 16 residues. The CDR3 spells CASSSTYGRAYNEQFF. The CDR3 region has the DNA TGTGCCAGCAGCTCGACCTACGGGAGGGCCTACAATGAGCAGTTCTTC.

The rearrangement uses TRBV4-3 and TRBJ2-1, with 8 bases matching TRBD2. The V and J ends lost 3 bases and 0 bases, in that order; junction bases with no gene match: 4. Germline CDR1 LGHNA, CDR2 YSLEER. This CDR3 has 16 amino acids. The CDR3 spells CASSQVAGSSYNEQFF. CDR3 nucleotide sequence: TGCGCCAGCAGCCAGGTAGCGGGAAGCTCCTACAATGAGCAGTTCTTC.

The chain is built from TRBV6-2 or TRBV6-3 and TRBJ2-7; 11 nucleotides line up with TRBD2. CDR3 length: 18 residues. Germline V gene lookup returns CDR1 MNHEY and CDR2 SVGEGT. V lost 2 bases to trimming and J lost 2 bases; unmatched junction nucleotides: 11. The CDR3 coding sequence is TGTGCCAGCAGTTACCGTACTAGCGGGGGAGATTTCCCCTACGAGCAGTACTTC. Protein product: CASSYRTSGGDFPYEQYF.

The J gene is TRBJ1-2, the V gene TRBV7-3; 7 bases align to TRBD1. The germline V gene encodes CDR1 SGHTA and CDR2 FQGTGA. The ends lost 5 bases at V and 5 bases at J; junction bases unmatched: 20. This CDR3 has 18 residues. The CDR3 protein is CASSPVNLTIDRVYGYTF. The CDR3 coding sequence is TGTGCCAGCAGCCCCGTGAATCTCACAATTGACAGGGTATATGGCTACACCTTC.

V usage is TRBV15 and J usage is TRBJ2-7; 7 bases agree with TRBD1. In germline, CDR1 is LNHNV, CDR2 YYDKDF (reference sequence). V shed 5 bases and J 0 bases; nucleotides not matched to a gene: 7. This CDR3 spans 15 amino acids. Written as DNA, the CDR3 is TGTGCCACCAGCGCGCGACAGGGTGCCTCCTACGAGCAGTACTTC. Residues: CATSARQGASYEQYF.

In this sample, this clone turned up a few times. The J gene is TRBJ1-6, the V gene TRBV7-9; 10 nucleotides line up with TRBD1. The CDR3 loop spans 14 amino acids. J gave up 8 bases and V 5 bases, and 3 bases lay outside the gene matches. Germline V CDR1 and CDR2: SEHNR, FQNEAQ (reference sequence). The CDR3, as DNA: TGTGCCAGCAGCCGTGGGACAGGGGATTCACCCCTCCACTTT. Translated: CASSRGTGDSPLHF. The full variable domain, rest sourced from reference TRBV7-9 and TRBJ1-6, is DTGVSQNPRHKITKRGQNVTFRCDPISEHNRLYWYRQTLGQGPEFLTYFQNEAQLEKSRLLSDRFSAERPKGSFSTLEIQRTEQGDSAMYLCASSRGTGDSPLHFGNGTRLTVT.

The chain employs TRBV4-1 and TRBJ2-7, with unresolved D. Trimming pared 3 bases from V and 2 bases from J, leaving 14 bases between. There are 15 residues in the CDR3. In germline, CDR1 is MGHRA, CDR2 YSYEKL. This CDR3 reads CASSQPAGGTYEQYF. The CDR3 DNA is TGCGCCAGCAGCCAGCCCGCCGGTGGTACCTACGAGCAGTACTTC.

The chain recombines TRBV5-1 with TRBJ2-3, with 11 bases aligning to TRBD2. CDR1 SGHRS and CDR2 YFSETQ come from the germline V gene. The CDR3 is 17 residues long. The ends lost 3 bases at V and 0 bases at J; junction bases unmatched: 6. This CDR3 reads CASSSTSGGTSTDTQYF. DNA of the CDR3: TGCGCCAGCAGCTCAACTAGCGGGGGAACTAGCACAGATACGCAGTATTTT. Combining the CDR3 with reference TRBV5-1 and TRBJ2-3 gives the whole variable domain KAGVTQTPRYLIKTRGQQVTLSCSPISGHRSVSWYQQTPGQGLQFLFEYFSETQRNKGNFPGRFSGRQFSNSRSEMNVSTLELGDSALYLCASSSTSGGTSTDTQYFGPGTRLTVL.

The rearrangement links TRBV4-3 to TRBJ2-7; 7 positions match TRBD1. Trimming at V came to 4 bases and at J to 2 bases, leaving 11 bases not matched to a gene. The CDR3 covers 16 residues. The germline V gene encodes CDR1 LGHNA and CDR2 YSLEER. As DNA, the CDR3 is TGCGCCAGCAGCCTTCCCGACAGGGAGAGGACCTACGAGCAGTACTTC. It is translated as CASSLPDRERTYEQYF.

The chain has TRBV7-9 and TRBJ2-2; D not certain. Germline V CDR1 and CDR2: SEHNR, FQNEAQ (reference sequence). CDR3 length: 14 amino acids. V dropped 2 bases and J dropped 4 bases, with 8 bases sitting between them. The CDR3 sequence: CASSLLVVTGELFF. DNA for the CDR3: TGTGCCAGCAGCTTATTAGTGGTCACCGGGGAGCTGTTTTTT.

A word on this clone: The same CDR3 also results from other DNA sequences found in this sample. V is TRBV18 and J is TRBJ1-1, with D possibly matching TRBD1 (6 bases). CDR3 length equals 13 residues. CDR1 and CDR2 (germline): KGHSH, LQKENI. The V end lost 4 bases, the J end lost 1 base, and 7 bases lay between the germline ends. The CDR3 sequence: CASSQGQNTEAFF. The CDR3 DNA sequence: TGTGCCAGCTCACAGGGACAGAACACTGAAGCTTTCTTT.

This chain's CDR3 is CASSQDRDRSSYEQYF. The CDR3 region has the DNA TGTGCCAGCAGCCAAGATCGGGACAGGAGCTCCTACGAGCAGTACTTC. The chain recombines TRBV3-1 (or the pseudogene TRBV3-2) with TRBJ2-7, with 8 bases that match TRBD1. Looked up from germline, CDR1 is LGHDT and CDR2 is YNNKEL (reference sequence). The V segment lost 0 bases and the J segment 0 bases; nucleotides outside the gene matches: 4. The CDR3 runs 16 residues.

The J gene is TRBJ1-5, the V gene TRBV5-1, with D perhaps TRBD1 (5 bases). V was trimmed by 2 bases and J by 5 bases, leaving 14 bases between them. Germline assignment: CDR1 SGHRS and CDR2 YFSETQ. The CDR3 totals 15 residues. CDR3: CASSFHRRGYQPQHF. The CDR3 DNA sequence: TGCGCCAGCAGCTTTCATCGGAGGGGTTATCAGCCCCAGCATTTT.

The gene calls are TRBV3-1 (or the pseudogene TRBV3-2) and TRBJ1-2; tentatively, D is TRBD1 (5 bases). The V end was cut by 3 bases, the J end by 4 bases, with 15 bases between. This CDR3 comprises 15 residues. Per the germline V gene, CDR1 is LGHDT and CDR2 is YNNKEL (reference sequence). DNA of the CDR3: TGTGCCAGCAGCCACCTTACAAAGACAGCCTATGGCTACACCTTC. Protein sequence: CASSHLTKTAYGYTF.

The rearrangement links TRBV5-1 to TRBJ1-2; the match to TRBD1 covers 12 bases. This CDR3 has 17 amino acids. Germline V gene data show CDR1 as SGHRS and CDR2 as YFSETQ. Trimming cost V 5 bases and J 2 bases; bases outside gene matches: 10. CDR3 region: CASSSGTGGDTNYGYTF. CDR3 bases: TGCGCCAGCAGTTCCGGGACAGGGGGCGATACGAACTATGGCTACACCTTC.

This rearrangement joins TRBV28 to TRBJ2-7; 9 positions match TRBD1. V dropped 6 bases and J dropped 2; count of bases not matched to a gene: 14. The CDR3 extends over 17 amino acids. Germline CDR1 and CDR2: MDHEN and SYDVKM. The CDR3 loop is CASSPSLGTGTPYEQYF. CDR3 nucleotide sequence: TGTGCCAGCAGCCCCTCCTTGGGGACAGGGACCCCCTACGAGCAGTACTTC.

Only one count was recorded for this clone. V and J are TRBV18 and TRBJ1-1, with 11 bases fitting TRBD1. Germline V gene sequence: CDR1 KGHSH, CDR2 LQKENI. V was pared by 1 base and J by 5 bases, with 3 bases of the junction left unmatched. The CDR3 loop spans 15 amino acids. CDR3 region: CASSPRTGGKTEAFF. CDR3 nucleotide sequence: TGTGCCAGCTCACCACGGACAGGGGGCAAAACTGAAGCTTTCTTT. The full variable domain, its missing parts supplied by reference TRBV18 and TRBJ1-1, is NAGVMQNPRHLVRRRGQEARLRCSPMKGHSHVYWYRQLPEEGLKFMVYLQKENIIDESGMPKERFSAEFPKEGPSILRIQQVVRGDSAAYFCASSPRTGGKTEAFFGQGTRLTVV.

CDR3 loop: CASSETTRPTEAFF. CDR3 bases: TGTGCCAGCAGTGAAACCACTAGGCCCACTGAAGCTTTCTTT. This sequence joins TRBV6-1 and TRBJ1-1; D unclear. CDR1 is MNHNS and CDR2 is SASEGT in the germline V gene. Trimming removed 2 bases at V and 4 bases at J, with 11 bases between. The CDR3 is made up of 14 amino acids.

The rearrangement uses TRBV5-1 and TRBJ2-2; 9 bases agree with TRBD2. The CDR3 has 16 residues. CDR1 is SGHRS, CDR2 YFSETQ, per germline. V lost 4 bases, J lost 2 bases, and 6 bases stayed unmatched. The chain's CDR3 is CASSVRLAVNTGELFF. As DNA, the CDR3 is TGCGCCAGCAGCGTTCGACTAGCGGTTAACACCGGGGAGCTGTTTTTT. Drawing the rest from reference TRBV5-1 and TRBJ2-2, the complete variable domain is KAGVTQTPRYLIKTRGQQVTLSCSPISGHRSVSWYQQTPGQGLQFLFEYFSETQRNKGNFPGRFSGRQFSNSRSEMNVSTLELGDSALYLCASSVRLAVNTGELFFGEGSRLTVL.

The chain employs TRBV2 and TRBJ2-7; 11 nucleotides agree with TRBD1. With 6 bases clipped from V and 6 bases from J, the junction kept 7 bases outside the gene matches. CDR1 and CDR2 from the germline V gene are SNHLY and FYNNEI. The CDR3 has 14 residues. This chain's CDR3 is CASRTGTGGSEQYF. The CDR3 DNA reads as TGTGCCAGCAGGACCGGGACAGGGGGTTCCGAGCAGTACTTC. The whole variable domain, remainder taken from reference TRBV2 and TRBJ2-7, is EPEVTQTPSHQVTQMGQEVILRCVPISNHLYFYWYRQILGQKVEFLVSFYNNEISEKSEIFDDQFSVERPDGSNFTLKIRSTKLEDSAMYFCASRTGTGGSEQYFGPGTRLTVT.

The chain uses TRBV7-9 and TRBJ1-2; D gene ambiguous. Germline CDR1 SEHNR, CDR2 FQNEAQ (reference sequence). The CDR3 is made up of 13 amino acids. V lost 4 bases and J 7 bases, leaving 13 bases between the germline ends. CDR3 DNA: TGTGCCAGCAGCTCCCCCCTCCGAGTTGGCTACACCTTC. Protein product: CASSSPLRVGYTF. Complete variable domain (other parts from reference TRBV7-9 and TRBJ1-2): DTGVSQNPRHKITKRGQNVTFRCDPISEHNRLYWYRQTLGQGPEFLTYFQNEAQLEKSRLLSDRFSAERPKGSFSTLEIQRTEQGDSAMYLCASSSPLRVGYTFGSGTRLTVV.

The count of this clone is one. This chain links TRBV7-9 with TRBJ2-6; D remains ambiguous. The CDR3 is 14 amino acids. Between the trimmed V and J ends, which lost 8 bases and 0 bases, there was a span of 8 bases. The germline V gene has CDR1 SEHNR and CDR2 FQNEAQ (reference sequence). The CDR3 here is CASSRYSGANVLTF. The CDR3 coding sequence is TGTGCCAGCTCGCGTTACTCTGGGGCCAACGTCCTGACTTTC.

The rearrangement links TRBV19 to TRBJ2-7; D gene unclear. V lost 4 bases, J lost 2 bases, and 12 bases lay in between. CDR1 LNHDA and CDR2 SQIVND come from the germline V gene (reference sequence). This CDR3 region has 14 residues. The CDR3 bases are TGTGCCAGTAGTACTTTGAACAGAGCCTACGAGCAGTACTTC. It is translated as CASSTLNRAYEQYF.

The chain is built from TRBV19 and TRBJ2-1; D gene uncertain. CDR3 length: 12 amino acids. V gave up 6 bases and J gave up 8 bases, with 11 bases separating them. CDR1 and CDR2 from the germline V gene are LNHDA and SQIVND (reference sequence). CDR3 nucleotides: TGTGCCAGTAGCCAGGTGGGTGATGAGCAGTTCTTC. It encodes CASSQVGDEQFF.

This clone was detected once. The chain carries TRBV4-3 and TRBJ2-3, with TRBD2 matching over 8 bases. Germline CDR1 LGHNA, CDR2 YSLEER. The CDR3 runs 18 residues. J lost 6 bases, V lost 1 base, and 15 bases had no gene match. The CDR3 spells CASSQGIPLAGYSDTQYF. The CDR3 DNA sequence: TGCGCCAGCAGCCAAGGGATCCCTTTAGCGGGGTACTCGGATACGCAGTATTTT.